This TCR beta chain was documented in a study of OX40 agonist ivuxolimab in advanced cancers. Study background: Partial response was recorded in three patients: one hepatocellular carcinoma and two cutaneous melanoma cases.

Points from the study as a whole: Blood T cells, both CD4+ and CD8+, expanded clonally by week 6 at 0.1 to 3.0 mg/kg. Among the least clonally expanded were partial responders at 0.1-3.0 mg/kg.

Regarding this clone: Its antigen remains unidentified.

Libraries were prepared by immunoSEQ multiplex PCR; TCRdb keeps only in-frame clonotypes and omits some of them. The table shows 70,000 to 95,000 clones, with around nine tenths occurring only once. The TCR comes from an adult with an advanced solid tumor such as melanoma, head and neck, liver or kidney cancer. Source: CD4+ or CD8+ T cells sorted from blood, taken in a trial of the OX40 agonist ivuxolimab.

The CDR3 DNA sequence: TGTGCCAGCAGCCAGGTGGGGGTACCCTCCTACGAGCAGTACTTC. This codes for CASSQVGVPSYEQYF. V and J are TRBV4-2 and TRBJ2-7; D could derive from TRBD1 or TRBD2 (5 bases each). Trimming took 3 bases from V and 0 from J, leaving 12 bases between them. Germline V gene lookup returns CDR1 LGHNA and CDR2 YNFKEQ. The CDR3 has 15 residues.